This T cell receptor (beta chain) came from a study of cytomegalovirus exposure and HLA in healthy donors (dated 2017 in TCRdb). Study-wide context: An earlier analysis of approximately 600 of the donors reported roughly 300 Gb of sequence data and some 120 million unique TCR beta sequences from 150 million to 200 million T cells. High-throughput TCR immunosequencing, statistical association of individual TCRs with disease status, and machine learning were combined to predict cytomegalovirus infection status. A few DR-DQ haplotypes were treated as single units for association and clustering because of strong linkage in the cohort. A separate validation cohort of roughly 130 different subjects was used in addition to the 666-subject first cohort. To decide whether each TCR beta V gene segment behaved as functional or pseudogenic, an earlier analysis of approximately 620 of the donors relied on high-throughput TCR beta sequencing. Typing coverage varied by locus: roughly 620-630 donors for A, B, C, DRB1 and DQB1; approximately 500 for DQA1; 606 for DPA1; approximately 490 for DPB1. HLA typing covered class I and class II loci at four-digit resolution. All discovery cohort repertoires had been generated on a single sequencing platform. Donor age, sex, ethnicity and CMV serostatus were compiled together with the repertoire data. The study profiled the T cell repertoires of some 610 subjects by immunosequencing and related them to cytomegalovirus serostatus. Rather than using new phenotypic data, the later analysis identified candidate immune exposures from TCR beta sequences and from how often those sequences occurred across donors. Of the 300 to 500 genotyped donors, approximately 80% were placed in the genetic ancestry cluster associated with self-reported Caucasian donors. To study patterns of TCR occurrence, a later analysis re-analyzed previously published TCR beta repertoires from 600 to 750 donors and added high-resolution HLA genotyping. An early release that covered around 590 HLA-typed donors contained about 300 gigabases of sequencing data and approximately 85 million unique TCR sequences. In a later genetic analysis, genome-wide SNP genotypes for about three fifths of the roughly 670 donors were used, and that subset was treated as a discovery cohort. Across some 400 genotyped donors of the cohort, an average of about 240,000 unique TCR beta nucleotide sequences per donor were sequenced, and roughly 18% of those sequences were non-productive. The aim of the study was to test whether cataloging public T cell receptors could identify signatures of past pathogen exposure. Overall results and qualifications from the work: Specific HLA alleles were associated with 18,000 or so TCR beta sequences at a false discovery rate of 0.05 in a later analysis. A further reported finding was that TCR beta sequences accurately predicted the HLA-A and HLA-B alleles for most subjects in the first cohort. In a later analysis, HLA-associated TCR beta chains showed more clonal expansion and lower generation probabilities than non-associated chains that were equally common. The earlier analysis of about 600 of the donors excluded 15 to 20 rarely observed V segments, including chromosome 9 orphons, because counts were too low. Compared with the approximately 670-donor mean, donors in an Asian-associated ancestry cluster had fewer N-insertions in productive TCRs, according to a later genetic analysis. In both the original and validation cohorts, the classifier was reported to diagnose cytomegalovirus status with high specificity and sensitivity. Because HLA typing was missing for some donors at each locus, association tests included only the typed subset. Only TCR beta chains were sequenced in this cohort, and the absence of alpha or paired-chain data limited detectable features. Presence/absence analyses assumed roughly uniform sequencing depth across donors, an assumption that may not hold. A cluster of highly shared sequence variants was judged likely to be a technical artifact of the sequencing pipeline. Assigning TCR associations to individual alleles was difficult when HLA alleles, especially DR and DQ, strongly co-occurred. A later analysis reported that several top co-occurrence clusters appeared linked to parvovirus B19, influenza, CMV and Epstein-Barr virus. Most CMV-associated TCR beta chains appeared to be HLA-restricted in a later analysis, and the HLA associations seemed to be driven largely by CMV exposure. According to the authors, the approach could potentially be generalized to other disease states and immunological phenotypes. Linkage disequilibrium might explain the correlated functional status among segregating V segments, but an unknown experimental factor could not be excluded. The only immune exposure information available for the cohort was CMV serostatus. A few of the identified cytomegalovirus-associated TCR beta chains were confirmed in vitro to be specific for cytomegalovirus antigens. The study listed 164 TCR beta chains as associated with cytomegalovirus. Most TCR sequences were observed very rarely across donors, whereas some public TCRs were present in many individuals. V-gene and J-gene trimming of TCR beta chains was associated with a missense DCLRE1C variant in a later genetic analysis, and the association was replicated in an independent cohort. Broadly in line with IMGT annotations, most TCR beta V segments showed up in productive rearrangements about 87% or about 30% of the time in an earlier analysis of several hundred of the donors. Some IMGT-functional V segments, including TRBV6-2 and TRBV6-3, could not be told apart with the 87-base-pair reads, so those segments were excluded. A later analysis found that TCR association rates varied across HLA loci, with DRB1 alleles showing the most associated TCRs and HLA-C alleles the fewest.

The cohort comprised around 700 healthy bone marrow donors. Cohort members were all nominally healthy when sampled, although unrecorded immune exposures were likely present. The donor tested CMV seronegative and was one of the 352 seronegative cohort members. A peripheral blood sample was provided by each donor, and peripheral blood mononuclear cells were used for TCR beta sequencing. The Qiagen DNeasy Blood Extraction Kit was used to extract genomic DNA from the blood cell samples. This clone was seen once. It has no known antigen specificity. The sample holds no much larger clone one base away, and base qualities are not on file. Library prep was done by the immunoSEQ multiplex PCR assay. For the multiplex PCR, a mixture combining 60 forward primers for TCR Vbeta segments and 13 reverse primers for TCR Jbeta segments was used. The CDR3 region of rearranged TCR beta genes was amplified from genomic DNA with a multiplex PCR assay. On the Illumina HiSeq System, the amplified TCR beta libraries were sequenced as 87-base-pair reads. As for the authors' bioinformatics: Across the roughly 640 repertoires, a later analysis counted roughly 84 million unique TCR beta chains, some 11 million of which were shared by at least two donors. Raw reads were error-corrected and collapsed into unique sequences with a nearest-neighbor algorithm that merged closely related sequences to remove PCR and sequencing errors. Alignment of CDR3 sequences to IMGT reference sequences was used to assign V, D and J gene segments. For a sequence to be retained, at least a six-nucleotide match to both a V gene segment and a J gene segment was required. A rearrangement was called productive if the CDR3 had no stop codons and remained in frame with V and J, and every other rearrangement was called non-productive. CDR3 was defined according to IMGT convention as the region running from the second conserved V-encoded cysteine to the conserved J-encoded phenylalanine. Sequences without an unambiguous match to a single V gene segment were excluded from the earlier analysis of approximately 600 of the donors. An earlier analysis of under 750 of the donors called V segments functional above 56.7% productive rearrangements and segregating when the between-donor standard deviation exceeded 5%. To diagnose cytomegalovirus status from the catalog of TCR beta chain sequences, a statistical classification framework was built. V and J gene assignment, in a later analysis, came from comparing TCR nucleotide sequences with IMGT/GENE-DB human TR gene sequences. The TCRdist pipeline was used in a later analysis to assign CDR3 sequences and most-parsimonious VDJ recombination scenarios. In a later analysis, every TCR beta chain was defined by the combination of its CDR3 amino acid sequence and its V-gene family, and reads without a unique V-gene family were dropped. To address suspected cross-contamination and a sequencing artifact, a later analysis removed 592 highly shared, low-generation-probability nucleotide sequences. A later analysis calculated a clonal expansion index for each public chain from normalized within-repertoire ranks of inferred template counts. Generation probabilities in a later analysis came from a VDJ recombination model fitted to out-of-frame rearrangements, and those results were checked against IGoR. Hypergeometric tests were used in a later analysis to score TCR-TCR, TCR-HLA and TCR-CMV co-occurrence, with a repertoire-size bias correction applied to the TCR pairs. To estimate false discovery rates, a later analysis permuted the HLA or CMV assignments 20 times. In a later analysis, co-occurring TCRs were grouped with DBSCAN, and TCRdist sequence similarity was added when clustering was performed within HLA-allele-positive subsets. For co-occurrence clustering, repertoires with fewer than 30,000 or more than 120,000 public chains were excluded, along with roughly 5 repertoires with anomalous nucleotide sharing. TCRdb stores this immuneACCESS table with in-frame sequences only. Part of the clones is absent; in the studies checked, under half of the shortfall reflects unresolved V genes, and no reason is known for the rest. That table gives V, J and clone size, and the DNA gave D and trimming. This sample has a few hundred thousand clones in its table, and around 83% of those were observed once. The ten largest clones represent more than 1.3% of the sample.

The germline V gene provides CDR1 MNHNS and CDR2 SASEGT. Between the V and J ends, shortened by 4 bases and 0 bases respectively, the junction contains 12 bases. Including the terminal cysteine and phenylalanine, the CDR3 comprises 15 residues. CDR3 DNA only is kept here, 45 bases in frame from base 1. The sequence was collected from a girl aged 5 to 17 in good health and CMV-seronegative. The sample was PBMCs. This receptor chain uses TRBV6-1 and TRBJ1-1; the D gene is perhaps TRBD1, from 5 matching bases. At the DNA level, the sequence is TGTGCCAGCAGTGCCCAGGGTATGATGAACACTGAAGCTTTCTTT. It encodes CASSAQGMMNTEAFF.